The rows below give T cell receptor beta chains drawn from one sample of a study of siplizumab effects on memory and regulatory T cells. TCRdb's table, derived via immunoSEQ multiplex PCR, lists solely in-frame clones and lacks some. Of 80,000 to 130,000 clones listed, about 92% are singletons. Sequencing input: Tregs sorted from blood. All receptors come from a human donor in good health. CDR3s include the opening cysteine and the closing phenylalanine or tryptophan. D genes are given only for firm matches. The listing skips clone size in some rows; elsewhere it reads once, few, many or a size class.

d_call	v_call	j_call	clone_size	cdr3_aa	cdr3_nt
NA	TRBV15	TRBJ2-7	NA	CATSREAVGEQYF	TGTGCCACCAGCAGAGAGGCTGTAGGGGAGCAGTACTTC
NA	TRBV14	TRBJ2-5	NA	CASSRAGVQETQYF	TGTGCCAGCAGCCGAGCCGGGGTACAAGAGACCCAGTACTTC
TRBD1	TRBV29-1	TRBJ2-3	NA	CSADRGWDTQYF	TGCAGCGCCGACAGGGGGTGGGATACGCAGTATTTT
NA	TRBV7-2	TRBJ2-5	NA	CASSLFGDVGGETQYF	TGTGCCAGCAGCTTATTCGGGGACGTGGGGGGAGAGACCCAGTACTTC
NA	TRBV4-2	TRBJ2-7	NA	CASSQGGVASYEQYF	TGTGCCAGCAGCCAAGGGGGTGTGGCGTCCTACGAGCAGTACTTC
NA	TRBV5-1	TRBJ2-1	NA	CASSLEYNEQFF	TGCGCCAGCAGCTTGGAATACAATGAGCAGTTCTTC
NA	TRBV7-9	TRBJ1-5	NA	CASSFGIQPQHF	TGTGCCAGCAGCTTTGGGATACAGCCCCAGCATTTT
NA	TRBV5-5	TRBJ2-7	NA	CASSRFQGGGYEQYF	TGTGCCAGCAGCCGTTTCCAAGGAGGCGGCTACGAGCAGTACTTC
NA	TRBV5-1	TRBJ2-1	NA	CASSLEAPPGHEQFF	TGCGCCAGCAGCTTGGAAGCACCACCCGGGCATGAGCAGTTCTTC
NA	TRBV10-1	TRBJ1-2	NA	CAILTGSYGYTF	TGCGCCATCCTCACAGGTTCCTATGGCTACACCTTC
TRBD2	TRBV4-2	TRBJ2-1	NA	CASSQDNLGSSGAQGTYNEQFF	TGTGCCAGCAGCCAAGACAACCTAGGATCTAGCGGAGCCCAGGGAACATACAATGAGCAGTTCTTC
TRBD1	TRBV30	TRBJ1-1	NA	CAWSPLGQGNTEAFF	TGTGCCTGGAGCCCTTTGGGACAGGGGAACACTGAAGCTTTCTTT
NA	TRBV5-4	TRBJ2-7	NA	CASSLERAYEQYF	TGTGCCAGCAGCTTGGAAAGGGCGTACGAGCAGTACTTC
TRBD2	TRBV7-3	TRBJ2-3	NA	CASSSGLAEIPDTQYF	TGTGCCAGCAGCTCCGGACTAGCGGAAATCCCAGATACGCAGTATTTT
NA	TRBV7-2	TRBJ1-5	few	CASNQPQAGTNQPQHF	TGTGCCAGCAATCAACCCCAGGCGGGAACCAATCAGCCCCAGCATTTT
TRBD1	TRBV6-5	TRBJ2-3	NA	CASRYRGGIDTQYF	TGTGCCAGCAGGTACAGGGGTGGGATCGATACGCAGTATTTT
NA	TRBV11-2	TRBJ2-3	once	CASSFLGEGTDTQYF	TGTGCCAGCAGCTTCCTAGGGGAAGGGACAGATACGCAGTATTTT
NA	TRBV15	TRBJ2-3	NA	CATSRDRFNTDTQYF	TGTGCCACCAGCAGAGATAGGTTTAACACAGATACGCAGTATTTT
NA	TRBV19	TRBJ2-4	NA	CASSNGGVFIQYF	TGTGCCAGTAGTAATGGGGGAGTGTTCATTCAGTACTTC
NA	TRBV30	TRBJ2-7	NA	CAWSVTRETEQYF	TGTGCCTGGAGTGTAACTAGAGAAACCGAGCAGTACTTC
NA	TRBV5-4	TRBJ2-6	NA	CASSFGGQTSGANVLTF	TGTGCCAGCAGCTTCGGGGGACAGACCTCCGGGGCCAACGTCCTGACTTTC
NA	TRBV5-4	TRBJ1-1	NA	CASTYPTGLAFF	TGTGCCAGCACCTACCCTACAGGGTTGGCTTTCTTT
NA	TRBV7-3	TRBJ2-1	NA	CASSPYHGTVNNEQFF	TGTGCCAGCAGCCCCTACCACGGGACGGTAAACAATGAGCAGTTCTTC
TRBD2	TRBV7-8	TRBJ2-7	NA	CASSLASSGRAKLNEQYF	TGTGCCAGCAGCTTAGCGTCTAGCGGGAGGGCCAAGCTAAACGAGCAGTACTTC
TRBD1	TRBV10-3	TRBJ2-1	NA	CAISKDRANEQFF	TGTGCCATCAGTAAAGACAGGGCCAATGAGCAGTTCTTC
NA	TRBV2	TRBJ2-5	NA	CASDQPFQETQYF	TGTGCCAGCGACCAGCCGTTCCAAGAGACCCAGTACTTC
NA	TRBV11-2	TRBJ2-1	NA	CASSLVLLNEQFF	TGTGCCAGCAGCTTAGTACTCCTCAATGAGCAGTTCTTC
NA	TRBV29-1	TRBJ1-5	once	CSVGEGQPQHF	TGCAGCGTTGGGGAGGGGCAGCCCCAGCATTTT
TRBD2	TRBV6-5	TRBJ2-2	few	CASQGGRGTGELFF	TGTGCCAGTCAGGGCGGGAGGGGGACCGGGGAGCTGTTTTTT
TRBD1	TRBV4-1	TRBJ2-1	NA	CASSSGQGIYNEQFF	TGCGCCAGCAGCTCCGGACAGGGGATTTACAATGAGCAGTTCTTC
NA	TRBV2	TRBJ2-5	NA	CASSEVVETQYF	TGTGCCAGCAGTGAAGTTGTGGAGACCCAGTACTTC
NA	TRBV29-1	TRBJ1-3	NA	CSVARSGNTIYF	TGCAGCGTTGCACGGTCTGGAAACACCATATATTTT
NA	TRBV10-3	TRBJ2-1	NA	CAISESIYEQFF	TGTGCCATCAGTGAGTCGATATATGAGCAGTTCTTC
TRBD2	TRBV13	TRBJ2-1	NA	CASSLGAGGPKGNEQFF	TGTGCCAGCAGCTTAGGGGCGGGAGGGCCAAAGGGGAATGAGCAGTTCTTC
TRBD1	TRBV7-9	TRBJ1-2	NA	CASSAGQGSTGTF	TGTGCCAGCAGCGCGGGACAGGGAAGTACGGGCACCTTC
NA	TRBV30	TRBJ1-1	NA	CAAHPQNTEAFF	TGTGCCGCCCACCCCCAGAACACTGAAGCTTTCTTT
TRBD2	TRBV6-1	TRBJ2-7	NA	CASSELGGIPHEQYF	TGTGCCAGCAGTGAATTGGGAGGGATCCCTCACGAGCAGTACTTC
TRBD2	TRBV30	TRBJ2-3	NA	CARGDRTDTQYF	TGTGCGCGGGGGGATAGGACAGATACGCAGTATTTT
NA	TRBV29-1	TRBJ1-1	once	CSADQGRTEAFF	TGCAGCGCGGATCAGGGGCGGACTGAAGCTTTCTTT
TRBD1	TRBV6-1	TRBJ2-7	NA	CASSRGQGSSYEQYF	TGTGCCAGCAGTAGGGGACAGGGGTCCTCCTACGAGCAGTACTTC
NA	TRBV9	TRBJ2-3	NA	CASSVVGADTQYF	TGTGCCAGCAGCGTTGTGGGGGCAGATACGCAGTATTTT
TRBD2	TRBV11-2	TRBJ2-3	NA	CASSFEGLAGADTQYF	TGTGCCAGCAGCTTCGAGGGACTAGCGGGAGCGGATACGCAGTATTTT
TRBD2	TRBV30	TRBJ2-2	NA	CALRVGGRAFGGELFF	TGTGCCCTGCGGGTAGGCGGGAGGGCCTTCGGCGGGGAGCTGTTTTTT
TRBD2	TRBV6-4	TRBJ2-7	NA	CASSDSLAGGPFYEQYF	TGTGCCAGCAGTGACTCGTTAGCGGGAGGGCCGTTCTACGAGCAGTACTTC
NA	TRBV28	TRBJ1-1	NA	CASTLVGGLGAFF	TGTGCCAGCACCCTAGTGGGTGGGTTGGGAGCTTTCTTT
TRBD1	TRBV9	TRBJ1-3	NA	CASSRTGPQGNTIYF	TGTGCCAGCAGCCGGACAGGTCCCCAGGGGAACACCATATATTTT
NA	TRBV9	TRBJ1-4	NA	CASGGDNEKLFF	TGTGCCAGCGGCGGGGATAATGAAAAACTGTTTTTT
NA	TRBV7-9	TRBJ1-2	NA	CASSLEGLGDRLYGYTF	TGTGCCAGCAGCTTAGAGGGGCTGGGGGACCGCCTCTATGGCTACACCTTC
NA	TRBV20-1	TRBJ1-2	NA	CSAASGYTF	TGCAGTGCTGCGAGTGGCTACACCTTC
TRBD1	TRBV5-6	TRBJ2-7	NA	CASRSGTAFYEQYF	TGTGCCAGCAGGTCCGGGACAGCTTTCTACGAGCAGTACTTC
NA	TRBV6-5	TRBJ1-4	NA	CASSYYGRTGEKLFF	TGTGCCAGCAGTTATTACGGGAGAACTGGCGAAAAACTGTTTTTT
NA	TRBV11-2	TRBJ1-2	NA	CASSSSGAYGYTF	TGTGCCAGCAGCTCCTCAGGGGCCTATGGCTACACCTTC
NA	TRBV6-1	TRBJ2-3	NA	CASSERVADITNTQYF	TGTGCCAGCAGTGAAAGGGTAGCGGACATTACAAATACGCAGTATTTT
TRBD1	TRBV7-8	TRBJ1-2	NA	CASSIGQGTGGYTF	TGTGCCAGCAGCATCGGACAGGGGACGGGTGGCTACACCTTC